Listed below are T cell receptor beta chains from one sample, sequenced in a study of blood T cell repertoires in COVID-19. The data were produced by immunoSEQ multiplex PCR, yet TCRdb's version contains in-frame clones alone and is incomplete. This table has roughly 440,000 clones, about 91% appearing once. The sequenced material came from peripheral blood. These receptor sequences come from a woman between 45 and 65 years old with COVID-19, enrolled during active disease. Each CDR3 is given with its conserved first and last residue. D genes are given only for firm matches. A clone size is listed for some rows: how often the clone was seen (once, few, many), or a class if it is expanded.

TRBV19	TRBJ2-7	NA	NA	TGTGCCAGTAGTAGGGGACTTGTCGGTTCCTACGAGCAGTACTTC	CASSRGLVGSYEQYF
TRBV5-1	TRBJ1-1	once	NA	TGCGCCAGCAGACTACCCGGGGATCGTCCTGAAGCTTTCTTT	CASRLPGDRPEAFF
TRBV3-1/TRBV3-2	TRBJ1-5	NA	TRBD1	TGTGCCAGCAGCGGGACAGGGTCTCAGCCCCAGCATTTT	CASSGTGSQPQHF
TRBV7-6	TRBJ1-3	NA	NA	TGTGCCAGCAGCTTAAGAGCACAGGCGGGGCCCTCTGGAAACACCATATATTTT	CASSLRAQAGPSGNTIYF
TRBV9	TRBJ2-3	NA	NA	TGTGCCAGCAGCGCCGAGAGGGCGGGGGCTGGGAATACGCAGTATTTT	CASSAERAGAGNTQYF
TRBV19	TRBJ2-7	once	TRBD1	TGTGCCACTTCTCCTCTAGACGGACAGGTTGTAGGCGAGCAGTACTTC	CATSPLDGQVVGEQYF
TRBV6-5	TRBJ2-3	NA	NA	TGTGCCAGCAGAGATCGGGGGGCCTACACAGATACGCAGTATTTT	CASRDRGAYTDTQYF
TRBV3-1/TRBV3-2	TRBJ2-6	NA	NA	TGTGCCAGCAGCCAAGCGCGATTTGGGGCCAACGTCCTGACTTTC	CASSQARFGANVLTF
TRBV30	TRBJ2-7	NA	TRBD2	TGTGCCTCCAGCGGGGGCAGCCGGTACGAGCAGTACTTC	CASSGGSRYEQYF
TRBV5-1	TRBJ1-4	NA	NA	TGCGCCAGCAGCTTGGCCACCGCCCCGGGAGAAAAACTGTTTTTT	CASSLATAPGEKLFF
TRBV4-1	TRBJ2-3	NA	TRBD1	TGCGCCAGCAGCCGTGGGACAGGGGTTGCAGATACGCAGTATTTT	CASSRGTGVADTQYF
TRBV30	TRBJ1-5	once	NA	TGTGCCTGGAGTAAGGGAGGCCGACAGCCCCAGCATTTT	CAWSKGGRQPQHF
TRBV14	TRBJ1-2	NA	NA	TGTGCCAGCAGCCAAATGAGGTTCGGGGGCTACACCTTC	CASSQMRFGGYTF
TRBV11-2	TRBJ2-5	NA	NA	TGTGCCAGCAGCTCCCAGGGGTCTAGTACAAGGGCCCAGTACTTC	CASSSQGSSTRAQYF
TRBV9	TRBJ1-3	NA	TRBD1	TGTGCCAGCAGCGCAGGACAGGGGGCAGTTTCGGGAAACACCATATATTTT	CASSAGQGAVSGNTIYF
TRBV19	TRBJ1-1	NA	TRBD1	TGTGCCAGTACAGGGGGCGTCGAGGCTGAAGCTTTCTTT	CASTGGVEAEAFF
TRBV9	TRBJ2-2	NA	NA	TGTGCCAGCAGCCAATCGGGAGAGCTGTTTTTT	CASSQSGELFF
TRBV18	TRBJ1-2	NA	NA	TGTGCCAGCTCACCAAGACAGGAGGATGGCTACACCTTC	CASSPRQEDGYTF
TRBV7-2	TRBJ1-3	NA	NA	TGTGCCAGCAGCTTAATGGGAGGGGACTCTGGAAACACCATATATTTT	CASSLMGGDSGNTIYF
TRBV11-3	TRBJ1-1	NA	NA	TGTGCCAGCAGCCATCCCAGGGTCCAGGGCACTGAAGCTTTCTTT	CASSHPRVQGTEAFF
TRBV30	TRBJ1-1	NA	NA	TGTGCCTGGAGTGCCCCCGGGGGGGGGCGGACTGAAGCTTTCTTT	CAWSAPGGGRTEAFF
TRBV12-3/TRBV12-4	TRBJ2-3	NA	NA	TGTGCCAGCTCGGAGGATACGCAGTATTTT	CASSEDTQYF
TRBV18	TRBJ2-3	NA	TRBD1	TGTGCCAGCTCACTAACGGGACAGAGCACAGATACGCAGTATTTT	CASSLTGQSTDTQYF
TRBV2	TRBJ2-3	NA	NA	TGTGCCAGCAGTGATTCAACCGGGACTCTAAAAGTTGATACGCAGTATTTT	CASSDSTGTLKVDTQYF
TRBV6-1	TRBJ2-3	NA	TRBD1	TGTGCCAGCAGTGACTTAGGGCAGGGGGTCACAGATACGCAGTATTTT	CASSDLGQGVTDTQYF
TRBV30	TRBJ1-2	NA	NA	TGTGCCTGGAGTTCGAGTGGCTACACCTTC	CAWSSSGYTF
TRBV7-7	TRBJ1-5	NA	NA	TGTGCCAGCAAAAGGAGGGGCGAATATAGCAATCAGCCCCAGCATTTT	CASKRRGEYSNQPQHF
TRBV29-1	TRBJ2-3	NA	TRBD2	TGCAGCGTTGGGCGGGGTAGCGGGGAGAACACAGATACGCAGTATTTT	CSVGRGSGENTDTQYF
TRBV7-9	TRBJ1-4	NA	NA	TGTGCCAGCCGGAGGGTAGATGAAAAACTGTTTTTT	CASRRVDEKLFF
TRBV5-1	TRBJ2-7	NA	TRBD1	TGCGCCAGCAGCTTGATTGGGACAGCGTCTAACGAGCAGTACTTC	CASSLIGTASNEQYF
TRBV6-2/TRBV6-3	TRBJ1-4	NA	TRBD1	TGTGCCAGCAGTTACTCAAAAGACAGGGAACTGTTTTTT	CASSYSKDRELFF
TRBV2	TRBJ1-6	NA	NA	TGTGCCAGCAGTGGACAGACTTATAATTCACCCCTCCACTTT	CASSGQTYNSPLHF
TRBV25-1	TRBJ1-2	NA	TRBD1	TGTGCCAGCAGTGACCTTACCGGGACAGGGAACTATGGCTACACCTTC	CASSDLTGTGNYGYTF
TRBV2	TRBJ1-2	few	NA	TGTGCCAGCAGTGAAGCGGGCGGACTAAGGAGCTATGGCTACACCTTC	CASSEAGGLRSYGYTF
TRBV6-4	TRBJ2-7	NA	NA	TGTGCCAGCAGTGAGGTGGGCGCGGGCTATATCCCCGAGCAGTACTTC	CASSEVGAGYIPEQYF
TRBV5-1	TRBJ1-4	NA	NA	TGCGCCAGCAGCTTGGAAGAGGCGGGAAGACTGTTTTTT	CASSLEEAGRLFF
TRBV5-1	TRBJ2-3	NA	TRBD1	TGCGCCAGCAGCGTCGGACAGGGGCGCACAGATACGCAGTATTTT	CASSVGQGRTDTQYF
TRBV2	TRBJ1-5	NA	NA	TGTGCCAGCATCGGACGGGGAAATCAGCCCCAGCATTTT	CASIGRGNQPQHF
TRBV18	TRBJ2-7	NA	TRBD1	TGTGCCAGCTCACCACCGGAGACAGGGGCGGTCGAGCAGTACTTC	CASSPPETGAVEQYF
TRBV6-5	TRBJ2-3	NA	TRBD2	TGTGCCAGCAGTACATCTAGCGGGGAGACAGATACGCAGTATTTT	CASSTSSGETDTQYF
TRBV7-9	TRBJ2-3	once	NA	TGTGCCAGCAGCCGCGGGTTCGGTACGCAGTATTTT	CASSRGFGTQYF
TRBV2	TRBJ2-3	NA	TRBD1	TGTGCCAGCAGGGAGACAGGGACAGATACGCAGTATTTT	CASRETGTDTQYF
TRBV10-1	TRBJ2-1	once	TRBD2	TGCGCCAGCAGTGAGAAAGCGGGGGGGCCTTACGATGAGCAGTTCTTC	CASSEKAGGPYDEQFF
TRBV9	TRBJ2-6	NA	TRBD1	TGTGCCAGCAGCGCTCCGGGACAGGACTCCTCTGGGGCCAACGTCCTGACTTTC	CASSAPGQDSSGANVLTF
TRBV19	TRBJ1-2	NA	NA	TGTGCCAGTAGTCCAACAGGGTTTGACTATGGCTACACCTTC	CASSPTGFDYGYTF
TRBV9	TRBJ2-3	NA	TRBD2	TGTGCCAGCAGCCCACTCATTTGGGCTAGCGGAAGATCAGATACGCAGTATTTT	CASSPLIWASGRSDTQYF
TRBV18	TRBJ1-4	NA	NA	TGTGCCAGCTCATCGGACATCCTTCTTGCAACTAATGAAAAACTGTTTTTT	CASSSDILLATNEKLFF
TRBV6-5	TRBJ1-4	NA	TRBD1	TGTGCCAGCAACCGACAGGGGAGGGGTGAAAAACTGTTTTTT	CASNRQGRGEKLFF
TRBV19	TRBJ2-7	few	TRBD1	TGTGCCAGTAGTACCCCTCAGGGACAGGGAGGAATGGGCTACGAGCAGTACTTC	CASSTPQGQGGMGYEQYF
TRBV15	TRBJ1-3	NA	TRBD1	TGTGCCACCAGCGTAGACAGGGGGCTGGGAAACACCATATATTTT	CATSVDRGLGNTIYF
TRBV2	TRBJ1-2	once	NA	TGTGCCAGCAAATATACAGCCGATCTCTATGGCTACACCTTC	CASKYTADLYGYTF